This TCR beta chain was documented in a study of shared clonotypes between healthy human individuals. Study-level points and caveats: Relative to clonotypes present in all four donors, those not shared had lower generation probabilities.

V shed 5 bases, J shed 7 bases, and the junction held 23 bases outside the gene matches. The germline CDR1 and CDR2 sequences are SGHTA and FQGNSA. The CDR3 has 19 amino acids. Sequencing was performed with immunoSEQ multiplex PCR; in TCRdb, only in-frame clones are kept and a portion is missing. The data contain about 2.2 million clones, 93% of them singletons. In the naive CD8 group, cells lacked CD45RO and were positively selected for CCR7, so terminally differentiated effector memory CD45RA+ cells were left out. Notes on this clone: The antigen remains undetermined.

The sample consisted of naive CD8+ T cells from PBMCs. The V call is TRBV7-2, the J call TRBJ1-2; 9 bases line up with TRBD1. The clonotype originates from a man aged 18-30 years in good health. Some clones in this sample may be carry-over from other donors' samples. In DNA form, the CDR3 reads TGTGCCAGCAGCCCTAGATTACATCACTTCCGGGACAGGGACTCTGGCTACACCTTC. It specifies CASSPRLHHFRDRDSGYTF.